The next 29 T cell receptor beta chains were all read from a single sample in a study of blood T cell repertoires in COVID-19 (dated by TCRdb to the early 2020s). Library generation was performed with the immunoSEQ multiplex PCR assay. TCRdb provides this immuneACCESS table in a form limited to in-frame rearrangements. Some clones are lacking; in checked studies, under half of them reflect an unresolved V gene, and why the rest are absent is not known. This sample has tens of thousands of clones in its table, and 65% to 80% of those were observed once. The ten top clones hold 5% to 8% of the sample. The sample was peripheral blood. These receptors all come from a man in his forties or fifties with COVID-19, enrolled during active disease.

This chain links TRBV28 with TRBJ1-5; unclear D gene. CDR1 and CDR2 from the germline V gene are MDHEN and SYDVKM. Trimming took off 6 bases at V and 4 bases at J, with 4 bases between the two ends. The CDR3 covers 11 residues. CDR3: CASSPNQPQHF. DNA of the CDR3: TGTGCCAGCAGCCCAAATCAGCCCCAGCATTTT.

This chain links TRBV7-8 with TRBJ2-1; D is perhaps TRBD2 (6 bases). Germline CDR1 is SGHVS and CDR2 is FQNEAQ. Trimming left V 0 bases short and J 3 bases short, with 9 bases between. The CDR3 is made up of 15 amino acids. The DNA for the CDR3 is TGTGCCAGCAGCTTAGCGCTAGCGAACTACAATGAGCAGTTCTTC. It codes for CASSLALANYNEQFF.

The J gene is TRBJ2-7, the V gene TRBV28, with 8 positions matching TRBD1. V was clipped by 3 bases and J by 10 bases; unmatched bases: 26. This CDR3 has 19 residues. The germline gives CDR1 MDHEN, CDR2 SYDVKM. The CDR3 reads CASSFQFVPGTGGLASQYF. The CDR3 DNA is TGTGCCAGCAGTTTTCAGTTTGTTCCCGGGACAGGCGGTCTTGCATCTCAGTACTTC.

The CDR3 sequence is CASSFQGNKEQYF. The CDR3 DNA follows: TGTGCCAGCAGTTTTCAGGGTAATAAGGAGCAGTACTTC. The chain employs TRBV27 and TRBJ2-7; TRBD1 is a possible D gene (5 bases). V was trimmed by 3 bases and J by 7 bases, leaving 13 bases between them. Germline V gives CDR1 MNHEY, CDR2 SMNVEV (reference sequence). This CDR3 region has 13 residues.

CDR3 sequence (DNA): TGTGCCACCAGTGATACCAGGAACACTGAAGCTTTCTTT. Translated: CATSDTRNTEAFF. The V call is TRBV24-1, the J call TRBJ1-1; D is unresolved. V lost 3 bases and J 1 base, leaving 5 bases between the germline ends. From germline, CDR1 is KGHDR and CDR2 SFDVKD. This CDR3 is 13 amino acids long.

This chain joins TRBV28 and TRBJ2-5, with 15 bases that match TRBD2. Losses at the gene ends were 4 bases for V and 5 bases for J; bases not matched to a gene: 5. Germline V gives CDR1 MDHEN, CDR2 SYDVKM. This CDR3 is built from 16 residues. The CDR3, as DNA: TGTGCCAGCAGTTCGGGACTAGCGGGAGGTCGGGAGACCCAGTACTTC. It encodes CASSSGLAGGRETQYF.

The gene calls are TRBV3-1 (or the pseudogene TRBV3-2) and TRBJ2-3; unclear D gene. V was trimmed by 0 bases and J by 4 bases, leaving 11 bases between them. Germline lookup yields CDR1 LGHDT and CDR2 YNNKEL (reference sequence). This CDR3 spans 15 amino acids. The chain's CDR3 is CASSQEIEGADTQYF. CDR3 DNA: TGTGCCAGCAGCCAAGAAATAGAAGGAGCAGATACGCAGTATTTT.

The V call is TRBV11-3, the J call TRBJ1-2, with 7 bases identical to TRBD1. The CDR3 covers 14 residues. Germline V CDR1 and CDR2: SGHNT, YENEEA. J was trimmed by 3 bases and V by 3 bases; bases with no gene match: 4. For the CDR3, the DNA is TGTGCCAGCAGCTTCGGGGGACAGCACTATGGCTACACCTTC. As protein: CASSFGGQHYGYTF.

This chain's CDR3 is CASRRQGLTDTQYF. DNA of the CDR3: TGTGCCAGCAGGAGACAGGGTTTAACAGATACGCAGTATTTT. V is TRBV3-1 (or the pseudogene TRBV3-2) and J is TRBJ2-3, with 7 bases matching TRBD1. J was trimmed by 3 bases and V by 6 bases; bases with no gene match: 6. The CDR3 covers 14 residues. Germline V CDR1 and CDR2: LGHDT, YNNKEL (reference sequence).

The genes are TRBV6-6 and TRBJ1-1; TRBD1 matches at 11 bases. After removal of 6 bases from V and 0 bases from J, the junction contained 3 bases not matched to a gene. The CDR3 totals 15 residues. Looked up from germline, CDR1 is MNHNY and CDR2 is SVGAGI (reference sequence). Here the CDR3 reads CASRDRGLVNTEAFF. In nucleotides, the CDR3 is TGTGCCAGCAGGGACAGGGGGCTGGTGAACACTGAAGCTTTCTTT.

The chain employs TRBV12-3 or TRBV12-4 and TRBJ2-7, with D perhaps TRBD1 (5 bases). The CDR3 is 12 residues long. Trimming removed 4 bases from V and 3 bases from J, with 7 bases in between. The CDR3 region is CASSSDNYEQYF. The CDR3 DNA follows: TGTGCCAGCAGTTCGGACAACTACGAGCAGTACTTC.

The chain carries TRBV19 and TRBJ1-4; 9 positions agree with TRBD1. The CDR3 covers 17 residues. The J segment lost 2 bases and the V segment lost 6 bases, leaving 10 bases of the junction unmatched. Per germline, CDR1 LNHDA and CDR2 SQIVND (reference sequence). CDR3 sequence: CASSNPGQGSTNEKLFF. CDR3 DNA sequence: TGTGCCAGTAGCAACCCGGGACAGGGTTCGACTAATGAAAAACTGTTTTTT.

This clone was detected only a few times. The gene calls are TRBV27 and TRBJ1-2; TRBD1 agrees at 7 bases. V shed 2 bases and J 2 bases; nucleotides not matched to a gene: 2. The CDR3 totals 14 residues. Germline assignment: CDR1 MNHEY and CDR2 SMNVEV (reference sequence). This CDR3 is CASSLMGQNYGYTF. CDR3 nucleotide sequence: TGTGCCAGCAGTTTAATGGGACAGAACTATGGCTACACCTTC.

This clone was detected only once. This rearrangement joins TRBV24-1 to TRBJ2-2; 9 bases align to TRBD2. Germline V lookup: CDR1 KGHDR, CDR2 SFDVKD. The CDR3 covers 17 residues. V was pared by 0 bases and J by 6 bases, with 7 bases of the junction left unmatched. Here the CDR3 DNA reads TGTGCCACCAGTGATTTGCAGCTTAGCGGGAGTCCCGGGGAGCTGTTTTTT. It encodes CATSDLQLSGSPGELFF.

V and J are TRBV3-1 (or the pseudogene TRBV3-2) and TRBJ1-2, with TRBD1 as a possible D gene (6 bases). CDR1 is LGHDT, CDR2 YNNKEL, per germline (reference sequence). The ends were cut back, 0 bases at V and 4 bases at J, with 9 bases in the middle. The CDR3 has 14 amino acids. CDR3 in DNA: TGTGCCAGCAGCCAAGAGGGGGCCTCCTATGGCTACACCTTC. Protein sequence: CASSQEGASYGYTF.

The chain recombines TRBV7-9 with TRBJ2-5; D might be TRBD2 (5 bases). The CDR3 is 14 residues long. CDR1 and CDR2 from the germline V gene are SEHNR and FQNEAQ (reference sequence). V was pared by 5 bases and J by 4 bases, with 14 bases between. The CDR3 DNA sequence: TGTGCCAGCAGCCAAAAGTGGGCGGGAGAGACCCAGTACTTC. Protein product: CASSQKWAGETQYF.

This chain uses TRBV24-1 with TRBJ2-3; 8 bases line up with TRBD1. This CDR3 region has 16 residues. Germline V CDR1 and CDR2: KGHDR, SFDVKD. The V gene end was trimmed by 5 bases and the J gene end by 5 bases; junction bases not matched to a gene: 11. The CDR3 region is CATSAAATGDEDTQYF. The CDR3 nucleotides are TGTGCCACCAGTGCCGCCGCGACAGGGGATGAAGATACGCAGTATTTT.

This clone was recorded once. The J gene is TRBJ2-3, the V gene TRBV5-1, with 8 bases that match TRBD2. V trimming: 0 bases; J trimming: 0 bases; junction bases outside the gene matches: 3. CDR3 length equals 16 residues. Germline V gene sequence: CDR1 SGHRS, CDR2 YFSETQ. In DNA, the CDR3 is TGCGCCAGCAGCTTGGTGCCGGGGGGGAGCACAGATACGCAGTATTTT. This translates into CASSLVPGGSTDTQYF.

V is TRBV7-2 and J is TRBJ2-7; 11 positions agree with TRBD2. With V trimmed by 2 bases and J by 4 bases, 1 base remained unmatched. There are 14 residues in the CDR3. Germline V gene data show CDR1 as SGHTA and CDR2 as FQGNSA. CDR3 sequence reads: CASSLPSGRYEQYF. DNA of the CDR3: TGTGCCAGCAGCTTACCTAGCGGGAGGTACGAGCAGTACTTC.

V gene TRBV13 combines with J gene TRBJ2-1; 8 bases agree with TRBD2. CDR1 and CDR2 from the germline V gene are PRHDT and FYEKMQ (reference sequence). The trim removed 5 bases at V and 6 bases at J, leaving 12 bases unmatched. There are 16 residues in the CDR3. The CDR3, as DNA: TGTGCCAGCAGCGAAACCCGACAGCTAGCGGGCAATGAGCAGTTCTTC. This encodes CASSETRQLAGNEQFF.

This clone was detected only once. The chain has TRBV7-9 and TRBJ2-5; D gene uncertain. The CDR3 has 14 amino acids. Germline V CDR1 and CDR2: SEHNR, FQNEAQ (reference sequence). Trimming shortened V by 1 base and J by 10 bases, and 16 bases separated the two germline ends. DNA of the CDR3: TGTGCCAGCAGCTTAGTGCCCCCCACGGGTGGCCAGTACTTC. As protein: CASSLVPPTGGQYF.

The CDR3 coding sequence is TGTGCCAGCAAGATCCAGGTCAATTCACCCCTCCACTTT. This translates into CASKIQVNSPLHF. The chain joins TRBV27 to TRBJ1-6, with unresolved D. Between the trimmed V and J ends, which lost 7 bases and 7 bases, there was a span of 11 bases. This CDR3 is 13 amino acids long. Per the germline V gene, CDR1 is MNHEY and CDR2 is SMNVEV (reference sequence).

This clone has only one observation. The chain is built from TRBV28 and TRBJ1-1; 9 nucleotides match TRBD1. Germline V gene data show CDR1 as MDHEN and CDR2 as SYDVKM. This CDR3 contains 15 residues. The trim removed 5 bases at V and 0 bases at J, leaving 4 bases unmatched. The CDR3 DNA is TGTGCCAGCAGTACACAGGGGGCGGTGAACACTGAAGCTTTCTTT. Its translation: CASSTQGAVNTEAFF.

The DNA for the CDR3 is TGTGCCAGCAGCGGGGCCGGGCTAGCGGGAGCGGGCTCCTACAATGAGCAGTTCTTC. Its translation is CASSGAGLAGAGSYNEQFF. The chain carries TRBV11-3 and TRBJ2-1; 10 bases are shared with TRBD2. The germline V gene encodes CDR1 SGHNT and CDR2 YENEEA. This CDR3 spans 19 amino acids. V was clipped by 5 bases and J by 0 bases; unmatched bases: 13.

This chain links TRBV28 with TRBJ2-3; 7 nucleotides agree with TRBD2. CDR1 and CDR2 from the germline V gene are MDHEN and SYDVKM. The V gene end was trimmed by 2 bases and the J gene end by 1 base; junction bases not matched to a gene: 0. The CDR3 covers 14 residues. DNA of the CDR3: TGTGCCAGCAGTTTAGCGGGGGGCACAGATACGCAGTATTTT. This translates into CASSLAGGTDTQYF. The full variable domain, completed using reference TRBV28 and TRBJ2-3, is DVKVTQSSRYLVKRTGEKVFLECVQDMDHENMFWYRQDPGLGLRLIYFSYDVKMKEKGDIPEGYSVSREKKERFSLILESASTNQTSMYLCASSLAGGTDTQYFGPGTRLTVL.

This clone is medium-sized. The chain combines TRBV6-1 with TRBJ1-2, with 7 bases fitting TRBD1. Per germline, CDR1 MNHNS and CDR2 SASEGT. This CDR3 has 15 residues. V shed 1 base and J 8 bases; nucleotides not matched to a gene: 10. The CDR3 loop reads CASSEVPGQPLGYTF. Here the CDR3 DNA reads TGTGCCAGCAGTGAAGTCCCGGGACAGCCCCTAGGCTACACCTTC.

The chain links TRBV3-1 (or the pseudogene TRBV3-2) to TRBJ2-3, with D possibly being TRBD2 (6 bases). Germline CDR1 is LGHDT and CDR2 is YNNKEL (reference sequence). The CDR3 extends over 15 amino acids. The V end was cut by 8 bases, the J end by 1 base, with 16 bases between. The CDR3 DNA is TGTGCCAGCTCAGGCGGGTGGAGGGGCACAGATACGCAGTATTTT. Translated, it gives CASSGGWRGTDTQYF.

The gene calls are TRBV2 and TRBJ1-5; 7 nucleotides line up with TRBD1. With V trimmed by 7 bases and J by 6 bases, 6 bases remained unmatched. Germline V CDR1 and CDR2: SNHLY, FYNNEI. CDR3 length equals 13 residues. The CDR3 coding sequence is TGTGCCAGCATGCAAGGGGGCAGTCAGCCCCAGCATTTT. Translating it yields CASMQGGSQPQHF.

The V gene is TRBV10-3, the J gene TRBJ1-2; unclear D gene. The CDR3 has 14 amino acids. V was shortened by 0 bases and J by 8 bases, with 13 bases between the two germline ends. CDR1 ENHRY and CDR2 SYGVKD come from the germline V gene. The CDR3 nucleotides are TGTGCCATCAGTGAGTCGAGTGATACTCCCGGCTACACCTTC. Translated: CAISESSDTPGYTF.